These 7 T cell receptor beta chains were all obtained from the same sample, sequenced in a study of OX40 agonist ivuxolimab in advanced cancers. Data came from immunoSEQ multiplex PCR; TCRdb stores just in-frame clones and leaves some out. The repertoire holds some 60,000 clones, with around 87% as singletons. The sequencing used CD4+ or CD8+ T cells sorted from blood, collected in a trial of the OX40 agonist ivuxolimab. The receptors were sampled from an adult with an advanced solid tumor such as melanoma, head and neck, liver or kidney cancer.

The chain links TRBV6-6 to TRBJ2-7; D remains ambiguous. CDR3 length: 16 amino acids. Trimming took off 4 bases at V and 7 bases at J, with 23 bases between the two ends. In germline, CDR1 is MNHNY, CDR2 SVGAGI (reference sequence). CDR3 in amino acids: CASSLAHRLGNREQYF. In DNA, the CDR3 is TGTGCCAGCAGTTTAGCACACCGTCTAGGCAATCGGGAGCAGTACTTC.

The V gene is TRBV5-1, the J gene TRBJ1-1; D is uncertain. Trimming shortened V by 0 bases and J by 4 bases, and 10 bases separated the two germline ends. This CDR3 has 14 amino acids. Germline CDR1 reads SGHRS; CDR2 reads YFSETQ. For the CDR3, the DNA is TGCGCCAGCAGCTTGGATTATACGGCCACTGAAGCTTTCTTT. This gives the protein CASSLDYTATEAFF.

V usage is TRBV9 and J usage is TRBJ2-1; D may be TRBD2 (6 bases). This CDR3 comprises 14 residues. Germline V gives CDR1 SGDLS, CDR2 YYNGEE. Trimming took 3 bases from V and 3 from J, leaving 10 bases between them. CDR3 sequence: CASSAMTSYNEQFF. The CDR3 DNA reads as TGTGCCAGCAGCGCCATGACTAGCTACAATGAGCAGTTCTTC.

In regard to this clone: A far larger clone is off by one base, so a read error is likely. The chain combines TRBV4-2 with TRBJ2-1, with a tentative D call TRBD1 (6 bases). The CDR3 sequence is 14 residues long. Trimming removed 5 bases from V and 9 bases from J, with 17 bases in between. CDR1 is LGHNA and CDR2 is YNFKEQ in the germline V gene. CDR3 residues: CASSTRQEGAEQFF. CDR3 bases: TGTGCCAGCAGCACCCGACAGGAAGGGGCTGAGCAGTTCTTC.

The gene calls are TRBV28 and TRBJ2-4; D possibly corresponds to TRBD2 (6 bases). CDR1 MDHEN and CDR2 SYDVKM come from the germline V gene. The CDR3 loop spans 18 amino acids. Trimming cost V 5 bases and J 0 bases, with 20 bases left between them. The CDR3 region is CASSPGSSLSLAKNIQYF. CDR3 in DNA: TGTGCCAGCAGTCCCGGGAGCTCTTTATCCTTAGCCAAAAACATTCAGTACTTC.

The chain combines TRBV6-6 with TRBJ1-2; 7 bases align to TRBD1. CDR1 is MNHNY, CDR2 SVGAGI, per germline (reference sequence). V lost 6 bases and J lost 7; bases outside the gene matches: 11. There are 14 residues in the CDR3. The CDR3 loop is CASSAWTGSVGYTF. In DNA form, the CDR3 reads TGTGCCAGCAGCGCCTGGACAGGTTCGGTTGGCTACACCTTC.

This rearrangement joins TRBV19 to TRBJ2-1; weak D call: TRBD2 (6 bases). Trimming left V 5 bases short and J 0 bases short, with 14 bases between. The CDR3 totals 16 residues. Per the germline V gene, CDR1 is LNHDA and CDR2 is SQIVND (reference sequence). The CDR3 is CASSLSGGSSYNEQFF. CDR3 nucleotides: TGTGCCAGTAGTCTTTCTGGGGGGAGCTCCTACAATGAGCAGTTCTTC.